The present entry profiles one T cell receptor beta chain with its context. The target of this receptor is not known. Per-base qualities were not stored, and no clone one base away is much larger. This record belongs to a study of cytotoxic CD8 clonotypes in ibrutinib-treated CLL (dated by TCRdb to about 2021). For context, the study as a whole: The cohort included around 16 treatment-naive and approximately eleven relapsed/refractory patients; 17 were IGHV unmutated. Responses were partial in roughly 24 patients and complete in 2; after median around 66 months follow-up, about 14 stayed in remission and roughly twelve progressed. The response samples were drawn at a median of approximately twelve months into treatment, with a range of roughly 6 to 36 months. On average, each sample had some 250,000 productive templates and tens of thousands of productive rearrangements. Longitudinal samples were available for about 30% of the roughly 90 trial participants. Cryopreserved peripheral blood mononuclear cells were collected at three points: before therapy, at response, and at either sustained remission or disease progression.

For TCR beta library preparation, 1.5 to 2 micrograms of genomic DNA were extracted from the cryopreserved PBMCs. Longitudinal blood samples from CLL patients receiving ibrutinib monotherapy were subjected to high-throughput TCR beta sequencing. The patients took part in an open-label, single-center phase 2 trial of ibrutinib monotherapy. General study outcomes and caveats: Baseline clonality exceeded that of age-matched healthy donors and correlated strongly with circulating CD8+ T-cell counts. Public clonotypes were rare and either shrank or stayed stable during treatment, and the rise in clonality at ibrutinib response reflected expansion of private clonotypes. Clonality increased at ibrutinib response, stayed stable in sustained remission, and fell back toward baseline at progression. Lymph node repertoires were not examined, and the timing of sampling was not matched between patients in sustained remission and those whose disease progressed.

The goal of deep resolution MiSeq sequencing was a depth between 1 in 1 million and 1 in 200,000 T cells, and coverage averaged 10x per clonotype. The immunoSEQ hsTCRB Kit was used to generate TCR beta libraries. Per the source publication's procedure: The data were analyzed with ImmunoSEQ Analyzer and ImmunoSEQ Data Assistant, and V, D and J gene assignments followed IMGT definitions. Clonality, which ranges from 0 to 1, was calculated as one minus the normalized Shannon entropy of productive rearrangement frequencies. Only overrepresented clonotypes making up at least 0.05% of each patient's repertoire were included in the public clonotype analysis. Some 14 age-matched healthy donor repertoires from immuneACCESS served as clonality controls. Held by TCRdb, this immuneACCESS table contains in-frame sequences only and omits some clones. Under half of the omission traces to an unresolved V gene where checked; the cause of the rest is unknown. V and J calls and clone size come straight from that table; D and trimming were deduced from the DNA. This sample gives around 310,000 clones in total; approximately 80% of them show up just once. About 6.3% of the sample comes from the top ten.

At the junction V is shortened by 5 bases and J by 4 bases, with 8 bases in between. The germline V gene sets CDR1 to MDHEN and CDR2 to SYDVKM. Including the terminal cysteine and phenylalanine, the CDR3 comprises 12 residues. Kept here is only the CDR3 DNA, which spans 36 bases and is read in frame from base 1. The source is a human donor with chronic lymphocytic leukemia. This chain joins TRBV28 to TRBJ1-2, with an unclear D gene assignment. The sequencing here drew on PBMCs, taken before ibrutinib treatment. The DNA sequence reads TGTGCCAGCAGTCCCCCAATCTATGGCTACACCTTC. This encodes CASSPPIYGYTF.